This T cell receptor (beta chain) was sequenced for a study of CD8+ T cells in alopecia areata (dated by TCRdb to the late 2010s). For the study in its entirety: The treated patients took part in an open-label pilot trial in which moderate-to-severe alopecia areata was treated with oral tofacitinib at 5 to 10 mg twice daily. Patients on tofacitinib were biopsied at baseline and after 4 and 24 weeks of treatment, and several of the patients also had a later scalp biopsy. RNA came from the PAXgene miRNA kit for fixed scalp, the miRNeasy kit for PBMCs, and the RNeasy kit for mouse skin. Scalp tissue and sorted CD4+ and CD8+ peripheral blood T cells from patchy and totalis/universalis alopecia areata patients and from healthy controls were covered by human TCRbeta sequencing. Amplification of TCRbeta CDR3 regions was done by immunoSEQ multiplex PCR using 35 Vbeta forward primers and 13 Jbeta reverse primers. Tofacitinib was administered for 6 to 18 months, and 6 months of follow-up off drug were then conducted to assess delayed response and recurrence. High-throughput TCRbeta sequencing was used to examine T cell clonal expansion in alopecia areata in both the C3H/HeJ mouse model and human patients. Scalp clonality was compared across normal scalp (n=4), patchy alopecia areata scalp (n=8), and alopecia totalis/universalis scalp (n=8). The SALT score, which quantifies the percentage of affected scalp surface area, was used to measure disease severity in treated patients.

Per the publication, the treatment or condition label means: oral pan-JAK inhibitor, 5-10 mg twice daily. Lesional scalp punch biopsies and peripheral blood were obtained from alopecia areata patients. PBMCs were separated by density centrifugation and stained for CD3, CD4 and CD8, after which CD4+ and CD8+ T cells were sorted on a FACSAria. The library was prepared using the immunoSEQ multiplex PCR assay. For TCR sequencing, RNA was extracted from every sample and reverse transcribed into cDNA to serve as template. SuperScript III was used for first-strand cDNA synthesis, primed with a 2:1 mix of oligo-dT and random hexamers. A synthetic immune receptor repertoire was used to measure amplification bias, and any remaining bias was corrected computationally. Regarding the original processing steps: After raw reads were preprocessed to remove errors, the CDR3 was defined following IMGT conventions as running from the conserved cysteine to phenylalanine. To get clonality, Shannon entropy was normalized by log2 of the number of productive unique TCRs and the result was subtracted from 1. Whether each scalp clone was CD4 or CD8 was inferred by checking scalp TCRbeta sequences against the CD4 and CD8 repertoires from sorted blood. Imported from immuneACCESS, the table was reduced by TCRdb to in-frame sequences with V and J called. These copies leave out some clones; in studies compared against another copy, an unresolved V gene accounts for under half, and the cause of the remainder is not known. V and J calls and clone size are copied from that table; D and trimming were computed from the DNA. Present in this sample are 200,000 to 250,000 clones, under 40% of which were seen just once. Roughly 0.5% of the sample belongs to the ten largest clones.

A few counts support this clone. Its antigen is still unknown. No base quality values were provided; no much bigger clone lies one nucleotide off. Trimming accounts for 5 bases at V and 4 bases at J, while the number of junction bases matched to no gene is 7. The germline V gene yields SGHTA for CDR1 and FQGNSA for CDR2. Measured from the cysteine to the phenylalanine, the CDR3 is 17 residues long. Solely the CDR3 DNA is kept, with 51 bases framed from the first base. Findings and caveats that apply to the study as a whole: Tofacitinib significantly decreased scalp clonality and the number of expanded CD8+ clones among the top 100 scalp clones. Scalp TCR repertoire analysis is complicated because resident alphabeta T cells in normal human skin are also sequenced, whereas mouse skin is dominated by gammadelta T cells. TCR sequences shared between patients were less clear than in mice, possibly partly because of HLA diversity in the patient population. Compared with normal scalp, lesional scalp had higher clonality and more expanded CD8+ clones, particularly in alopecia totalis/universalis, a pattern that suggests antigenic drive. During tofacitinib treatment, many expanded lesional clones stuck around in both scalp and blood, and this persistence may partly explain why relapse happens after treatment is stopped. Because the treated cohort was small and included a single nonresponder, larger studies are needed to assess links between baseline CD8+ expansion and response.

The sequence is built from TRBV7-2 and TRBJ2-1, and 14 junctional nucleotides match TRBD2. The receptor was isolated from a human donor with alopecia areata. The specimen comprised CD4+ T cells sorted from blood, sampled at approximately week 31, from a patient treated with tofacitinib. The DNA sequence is TGTGCCAGCAGCCTTTGGACTAGCGGGAGGCTTTACAATGAGCAGTTCTTC. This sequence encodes CASSLWTSGRLYNEQFF.